The 20 T cell receptor beta chains presented below share a single source sample, sequenced in a study of T-cell memory formation after mild COVID-19. TCRdb reprocessed the 5' RACE reads with MiXCR, giving one entry per CDR3 protein. In the table there are 350,000 to 500,000 distinct CDR3 sequences, roughly a quarter of which are singletons. Source material: PBMCs or a T cell subset sorted from them (not recorded which). The receptors were gathered from an adult woman who had mild COVID-19 (a few samples of this study predate the infection). Cell type and time point are not known.

There are many counts of this clonotype. CDR3 residues: CASRPEQFGEQYF. The CDR3 DNA is TGTGCCAGCAGACCCGAGCAATTCGGCGAGCAGTACTTC. The rearrangement uses TRBV7-8 and TRBJ2-7; D gene unclear. CDR1 and CDR2 (germline): SGHVS, FQNEAQ. The ends were cut back, 6 bases at V and 6 bases at J, with 15 bases in the middle. CDR3 size: 13 residues.

This clonotype showed up just a few times. The rearrangement links TRBV12-3 or TRBV12-4 to TRBJ2-7; TRBD1 matches at 8 bases. This CDR3 spans 14 amino acids. After removal of 7 bases from V and 3 bases from J, the junction contained 8 bases not matched to a gene. The CDR3 nucleotides are TGTGCCAGCAACCTACAGGGGGGTGGCTACGAGCAGTACTTC. It yields the protein CASNLQGGGYEQYF.

This clonotype appeared a few times. The chain couples TRBV7-8 to TRBJ2-7, with D uncertain. In germline, CDR1 is SGHVS, CDR2 FQNEAQ. V was clipped by 5 bases and J by 2 bases, with 13 bases between them. The CDR3 extends over 14 amino acids. CDR3 bases: TGTGCCAGCAGCCCGGGCGGTATGGCCTACGAGCAGTACTTC. Translating gives CASSPGGMAYEQYF.

The V and J genes are TRBV5-5 and TRBJ1-2, with 7 bases identical to TRBD1. J was trimmed by 4 bases and V by 2 bases; bases with no gene match: 11. The CDR3 length is 16 residues. From germline, CDR1 is SGHKS and CDR2 YYEKEE (reference sequence). CDR3 loop: CASSFGTRDSLYGYTF. The CDR3 region has the DNA TGTGCCAGCAGCTTTGGGACCCGGGACAGCCTCTATGGCTACACCTTC.

This chain connects TRBV11-2 to TRBJ1-1, with D uncertain. This CDR3 contains 13 residues. Germline-derived CDR1 and CDR2 are SGHAT and FQNNGV. V was cut by 5 bases and J by 7 bases, with 14 bases left in between. The CDR3 DNA reads as TGTGCCAGCAGCGCGTCGTGGTTCAGTGAAGCTTTCTTT. The encoded protein is CASSASWFSEAFF.

The V call is TRBV7-8, the J call TRBJ1-2, with 11 bases identical to TRBD1. The germline gives CDR1 SGHVS, CDR2 FQNEAQ. The V and J ends lost 5 bases and 2 bases, in that order; junction bases with no gene match: 4. The CDR3 is made up of 15 amino acids. CDR3 nucleotides: TGTGCCAGCAGCACCGGACAGGGGGCGAACTATGGCTACACCTTC. Amino acids: CASSTGQGANYGYTF.

The chain links TRBV12-3 or TRBV12-4 to TRBJ2-1; D could derive from TRBD1 or TRBD2 (6 bases each). V was cut by 4 bases and J by 9 bases, with 10 bases left in between. The CDR3 contains 12 residues. This CDR3 reads CASSWGAAEQFF. In nucleotides, the CDR3 is TGTGCCAGCAGTTGGGGGGCAGCTGAGCAGTTCTTC.

This clonotype was observed a few times. This sequence joins TRBV6-1 and TRBJ2-7; D might be TRBD1 (6 bases). Germline V lookup: CDR1 MNHNS, CDR2 SASEGT. Trimming left V 2 bases short and J 2 bases short, with 13 bases between. The CDR3 runs to 15 residues. The CDR3 is CASSETPDRTYEQYF. CDR3 coding DNA: TGTGCCAGCAGTGAAACACCGGACAGAACCTACGAGCAGTACTTC.

This clonotype was observed a few times. V gene TRBV6-2 or TRBV6-3 combines with J gene TRBJ1-5; D not resolved. CDR1 MNHEY and CDR2 SVGEGT come from the germline V gene. The CDR3 contains 12 residues. V shed 5 bases and J shed 7 bases, with 9 bases lying between them. CDR3 residues: CASSGGPQPQHF. CDR3 in DNA: TGTGCCAGCAGTGGAGGCCCCCAGCCCCAGCATTTT.

This clonotype occurred a few times. The genes are TRBV7-2 and TRBJ1-2; no clear D gene. CDR1 is SGHTA, CDR2 FQGNSA, per germline. The CDR3 is 14 residues long. Trimming took 0 bases from V and 4 from J, leaving 9 bases between them. The CDR3 coding sequence is TGTGCCAGCAGCTTAGCGCTGAACAGCTATGGCTACACCTTC. The encoded protein is CASSLALNSYGYTF.

In DNA, the CDR3 is TGCAGTGCGCAACAGTCAGGGTACCAGGGGCTTCAGTACTTC. It translates to CSAQQSGYQGLQYF. V gene TRBV20-1 combines with J gene TRBJ2-4; the D gene is possibly TRBD1 (6 bases). The CDR3 has 14 residues. Deletions cut 6 bases from V and 11 bases from J, with 23 bases between. Germline V gene data show CDR1 as DFQATT and CDR2 as SNEGSKA (reference sequence).

This clonotype was observed a few times. The chain joins TRBV3-1 to TRBJ2-2, with 8 bases that match TRBD2. J was trimmed by 7 bases and V by 4 bases; bases with no gene match: 11. The CDR3 covers 16 residues. The germline V gene has CDR1 LGHDT and CDR2 YNNKEL (reference sequence). The CDR3 region is CASSRGLAGDGGELFF. The CDR3 DNA sequence: TGTGCCAGCAGCCGCGGCCTAGCGGGCGACGGCGGGGAGCTGTTTTTT.

This clonotype was counted only a few times. The genes are TRBV24-1 and TRBJ2-2; D not resolved. This CDR3 is built from 13 residues. Germline V CDR1 and CDR2: KGHDR, SFDVKD. V was pared by 8 bases and J by 2 bases, with 8 bases between. In DNA, the CDR3 is TGTGCCACCACCGGACCAAACACCGGGGAGCTGTTTTTT. Protein sequence: CATTGPNTGELFF.

The genes are TRBV10-3 and TRBJ2-1; 7 nucleotides match TRBD1. The CDR3 has 15 residues. Losses at the gene ends were 4 bases for V and 2 bases for J; bases not matched to a gene: 5. CDR1 and CDR2 from the germline V gene are ENHRY and SYGVKD. This chain's CDR3 is CAISGQGKAYNEQFF. CDR3 bases: TGTGCCATCAGTGGACAGGGTAAGGCCTACAATGAGCAGTTCTTC.

The chain joins TRBV20-1 to TRBJ1-5; 7 bases align to TRBD1. V was pared by 3 bases and J by 5 bases, with 13 bases of the junction left unmatched. This CDR3 region has 16 residues. Germline CDR1 DFQATT, CDR2 SNEGSKA (reference sequence). The CDR3 region is CSARRQGGSTYQPQHF. CDR3 in DNA: TGCAGTGCTAGGAGACAGGGCGGGTCTACGTATCAGCCCCAGCATTTT.

A few counts support this clonotype. V gene TRBV29-1 combines with J gene TRBJ2-7, with D possibly matching TRBD1 (6 bases). CDR3 length: 12 residues. Trimming left V 5 bases short and J 5 bases short, with 13 bases between. CDR1 is SQVTM, CDR2 ANQGSEA, per germline. CDR3 coding DNA: TGCAGCGTTCAAGGGGGTTTCGACGAGCAGTACTTC. Translation: CSVQGGFDEQYF.

The sample holds a few counts of this clonotype. Sequence at one end of the junction differs from germline and may be a read error. The genes are TRBV7-7 and TRBJ2-3; no clear D. This CDR3 has 14 residues. Germline-derived CDR1 and CDR2 are SSHAT and FNYEAQ (reference sequence). The CDR3: CASSPNLRTDTQYF. CDR3 coding DNA: TGTGCTAGCAGTCCCAATTTGCGGACAGATACGCAGTATTTT. The variable domain in full, completed from reference TRBV7-7 and TRBJ2-3, reads GAGVSQSPRYKVTKRGQDVTLRCDPISSHATLYWYQQALGQGPEFLTYFNYEAQPDKSGLPSDRFSAERPEGSISTLTIQRTEQRDSAMYRCASSPNLRTDTQYFGPGTRLTVL.

The chain uses TRBV12-3 or TRBV12-4 and TRBJ1-1; TRBD1 matches 10 bases. This CDR3 is built from 15 residues. Trimming at V came to 6 bases and at J to 4 bases, leaving 8 bases not matched to a gene. As DNA, the CDR3 is TGTGCCAGCAGAGGGACAGGGGCGAGTGCCACTGAAGCTTTCTTT. Encoded protein: CASRGTGASATEAFF.

In this sample, this clonotype turned up many times. This sequence joins TRBV12-3 or TRBV12-4 and TRBJ2-6, with 7 bases identical to TRBD1. The CDR3 extends over 16 amino acids. The J segment lost 4 bases and the V segment lost 5 bases, leaving 8 bases of the junction unmatched. CDR3 loop: CASSHQQGLGANVLTF. CDR3 DNA: TGTGCCAGCAGTCACCAACAGGGGCTGGGGGCCAACGTCCTGACTTTC.

The genes are TRBV20-1 and TRBJ1-2; TRBD1 agrees at 8 bases. J gave up 2 bases and V 2 bases, and 16 bases lay outside the gene matches. The CDR3 has 18 residues. CDR1 and CDR2 from the germline V gene are DFQATT and SNEGSKA (reference sequence). The CDR3 protein is CSARRQDRGNFENYGYTF. The CDR3 nucleotides read TGCAGTGCTAGAAGACAAGACAGGGGTAACTTCGAAAACTATGGCTACACCTTC.